This TCR beta chain was identified during a study of Japanese encephalitis immunity and Zika vaccine responses. Study at large: Participants got three 5.0 ug alum-adjuvanted ZPIV doses at weeks 0, 4, 28. Cells were stimulated with conserved or non-conserved ZIKV structural peptides, or JEV or YFV peptides.

Sorted cell numbers set each TCRbeta library's share in the pool. TCRdb re-called the 5' RACE reads through MiXCR, storing one row per CDR3 protein. Of about 240 distinct CDR3 sequences detected, approximately 2.2% appear once; the ten largest clones hold over 20%. Germline CDR1 and CDR2: LGHNA and YSLEER. The CDR3 length is 17 residues. J lost 3 bases, V lost 2 bases, and 7 bases had no gene match. For more than five days, PBMCs labeled with CFSE were cultured with peptide pools at approximately 1 ug/mL each. Participants were healthy adults seronegative for ZIKV, JEV, YFV, DENV and WNV by microneutralization. This clonotype is medium-sized (0.01 to 0.1%) by share.

The sample here was antigen-activated CD8+ T cells from blood, cultured, taken during a Zika inactivated vaccine study. J is TRBJ1-4 and V is TRBV4-3; 9 nucleotides align to TRBD1. This TCR was recovered from an adult man who received an inactivated Zika virus vaccine. The CDR3 spells CASSQLTGGESNEKLFF. The CDR3 DNA reads TGCGCCAGCAGCCAACTAACAGGGGGCGAGTCTAATGAAAAACTGTTTTTT.